The next 10 T cell receptor beta chains were all read from a single sample in a study of T cells in Graves' hyperthyroidism and ophthalmopathy. Researchers took RNA transcripts and amplified the TCR beta CDR3 regions from them. During a first-round RT-PCR of the TCR CDR3, the HTBI primer set was used. One entry per CDR3 protein results from TCRdb running MiXCR on the multiplex PCR reads. The sample lists 650,000 to 750,000 distinct CDR3 sequences, about 15% occurring once. Sequenced input: blood. The receptors here all came from a woman under 30 with Graves' hyperthyroidism.

This clonotype showed up just a few times. This chain joins TRBV7-2 and TRBJ2-1; D gene ambiguous. V shed 4 bases and J shed 9 bases, with 13 bases lying between them. Germline V gene sequence: CDR1 SGHTA, CDR2 FQGNSA. The CDR3 loop spans 13 amino acids. CDR3: CASSSEPRSEQFF. CDR3 nucleotides: TGTGCCAGCAGCTCAGAACCTCGCAGTGAGCAGTTCTTC.

This clonotype was seen many times. The chain employs TRBV30 and TRBJ1-1; maybe TRBD1 (6 bases). CDR1 and CDR2 from the germline V gene are GTSNPN and SVGIG (reference sequence). With 7 bases removed from V and 4 bases from J, the gap between germline ends came to 13 bases. The CDR3 has 12 amino acids. CDR3 sequence (DNA): TGTGCCTTAACAGGGTCGAGCACTGAAGCTTTCTTT. This codes for CALTGSSTEAFF.

The rearrangement joins TRBV4-3 to TRBJ2-3; no firm D call. Germline V gene sequence: CDR1 LGHNA, CDR2 YSLEER. V was trimmed by 1 base and J by 0 bases, leaving 11 bases between them. This CDR3 has 16 amino acids. The CDR3 nucleotides are TGCGCCAGCAGCCAAGTTTTCGGTGTAAGCACAGATACGCAGTATTTT. Its translation: CASSQVFGVSTDTQYF.

There are many counts of this clonotype. The rearrangement links TRBV20-1 to TRBJ2-3; 9 bases line up with TRBD2. Looked up from germline, CDR1 is DFQATT and CDR2 is SNEGSKA (reference sequence). The CDR3 has 18 amino acids. Trimming took 0 bases from V and 1 from J; bases not matched to a gene: 11. The CDR3 nucleotides read TGCAGTGCTAGAGATCGGTGGGGGCGGGAGGGCCGCACAGATACGCAGTATTTT. Its translation is CSARDRWGREGRTDTQYF.

This clonotype was recorded at least ten times. The chain carries TRBV15 and TRBJ2-7; 8 bases map to TRBD2. The trim removed 5 bases at V and 0 bases at J, leaving 3 bases unmatched. The CDR3 runs to 14 residues. Germline lookup yields CDR1 LNHNV and CDR2 YYDKDF (reference sequence). CDR3 amino acids: CATSAGTSSYEQYF. Written as DNA, the CDR3 is TGTGCCACCAGCGCGGGGACTAGCTCCTACGAGCAGTACTTC.

This clonotype was seen only a few times. The gene calls are TRBV6-1 and TRBJ2-1; D is unclear. The ends were cut back, 8 bases at V and 3 bases at J, with 8 bases in the middle. CDR3 length: 12 amino acids. The germline V gene has CDR1 MNHNS and CDR2 SASEGT. Here the CDR3 DNA reads TGTGCCAGCCACCAAGACTACAATGAGCAGTTCTTC. This encodes CASHQDYNEQFF.

This clonotype turned up a few times. The chain uses TRBV29-1 and TRBJ2-2; either TRBD1 or TRBD2 may supply D (5 bases each). This CDR3 comprises 16 residues. Trimming left V 6 bases short and J 4 bases short, with 21 bases between. In germline, CDR1 is SQVTM, CDR2 ANQGSEA. The chain's CDR3 is CSVTTSSGASTGELFF. In nucleotides, the CDR3 is TGCAGCGTCACCACTAGTTCCGGGGCGAGCACCGGGGAGCTGTTTTTT.

This clonotype was counted a few times. The rearrangement links TRBV20-1 to TRBJ1-2; D is unclear. Germline CDR1 reads DFQATT; CDR2 reads SNEGSKA (reference sequence). The V end was cut by 5 bases, the J end by 6 bases, with 22 bases between. This CDR3 spans 15 amino acids. CDR3 sequence: CSAEIPGFWSDGYTF. DNA of the CDR3: TGCAGTGCTGAAATACCGGGATTCTGGTCGGATGGCTACACCTTC.

Many counts were recorded for this clonotype. V gene TRBV11-2 combines with J gene TRBJ2-1, with D unclear. Trimming stripped 1 base from V and 4 bases from J, with 23 bases between. Looked up from germline, CDR1 is SGHAT and CDR2 is FQNNGV. The CDR3 length is 19 residues. This CDR3 is CASSLVFRYESSTYNEQFF. The CDR3, as DNA: TGTGCCAGCAGCTTAGTTTTCCGATACGAATCCTCCACTTACAATGAGCAGTTCTTC.

This clonotype was seen at least ten times. V gene TRBV30 combines with J gene TRBJ2-1; D not resolved. CDR3 length equals 16 residues. Trimming left V 1 base short and J 3 bases short, with 16 bases between. The germline gives CDR1 GTSNPN, CDR2 SVGIG (reference sequence). The CDR3 bases are TGTGCCTGGAGTGCCCTCAAGGACCTGCGCTACAATGAGCAGTTCTTC. It encodes CAWSALKDLRYNEQFF.